This T cell receptor (beta chain) appears in the sequencing data of a study of tumor T cells in aggressive B-cell lymphoma. Only in-frame clones appear in the TCRdb table, and some are missing; sequencing was by immunoSEQ multiplex PCR. Seen here are roughly 3,000 clones, about 90% observed once, and the top ten hold 6.5% to 8.5%. The origin of this receptor is an adult with diffuse large B cell lymphoma. What was sequenced was tumor tissue.

The CDR3 sequence is CASSQDLNGIAYEQYF. The CDR3 DNA is TGCGCCAGCAGCCAAGACCTTAACGGGATAGCCTACGAGCAGTACTTC. The chain employs TRBV4-3 and TRBJ2-7; perhaps TRBD2 as D (5 bases). Trimming pared 0 bases from V and 2 bases from J, leaving 14 bases between. CDR1 is LGHNA, CDR2 YSLEER, per germline. The CDR3 sequence is 16 residues long.